These 18 T cell receptor beta chains originate from one sample sequenced in a study of Graves' ophthalmopathy and Graves' hyperthyroidism. The TCR beta CDR3 regions underwent amplification from RNA transcripts. In the first round, RT-PCR was carried out with HTBI primers, and a multiplex PCR formed the second round. TCRdb re-called the multiplex PCR reads with MiXCR, one entry per CDR3 protein. Here the sample spans about 660,000 distinct CDR3 sequences, approximately 39% being singletons. The sample was peripheral blood. The receptors stem from an adult man with Graves' ophthalmopathy.

The V and J genes are TRBV7-9 and TRBJ2-5; D possibly corresponds to TRBD1 (7 bases). Per germline, CDR1 SEHNR and CDR2 FQNEAQ (reference sequence). Trimming pared 3 bases from V and 5 bases from J, leaving 25 bases between. This CDR3 comprises 18 residues. CDR3 in DNA: TGTGCCAGCAGCTTCGGACGCTTAGGGGCAGGGGGGTTGGAGACCCAGTACTTC. It is translated as CASSFGRLGAGGLETQYF.

V and J are TRBV10-2 and TRBJ2-7; D is possibly TRBD1 (6 bases). The CDR3 has 12 amino acids. Germline V gene sequence: CDR1 WSHSY, CDR2 SAAADI. V lost 8 bases, J lost 5 bases, and 13 bases lay in between. CDR3 nucleotide sequence: TGCGCCAGCGGACACAGGGCCCACGAGCAGTACTTC. This translates into CASGHRAHEQYF.

This clonotype came up many times. One end of the junction fails to match germline, which may point to a read error. The chain combines TRBV7-2 with TRBJ2-5; no definite D call. CDR1 and CDR2 (germline): SGHTA, FQGNSA. This CDR3 comprises 14 residues. The CDR3 sequence is CANSLVSWQETQYF. CDR3 nucleotides: TGTGCCAACAGCTTAGTTTCGTGGCAAGAGACCCAGTACTTC.

The V call is TRBV4-2, the J call TRBJ2-2; TRBD2 aligns across 9 bases. Germline lookup yields CDR1 LGHNA and CDR2 YNFKEQ. The CDR3 spans 17 residues. V trimming: 0 bases; J trimming: 5 bases; junction bases outside the gene matches: 7. The CDR3 region has the DNA TGTGCCAGCAGCCAAGATGGGCTAGCGGGAAAAACCGGGGAGCTGTTTTTT. Amino acid sequence: CASSQDGLAGKTGELFF.

In this sample, this clonotype turned up a few times. Since a much larger clone is just one base distant, this may be a read error. The V and J genes are TRBV12-3 or TRBV12-4 and TRBJ2-5; possibly TRBD1 for D (6 bases). V was cut by 3 bases and J by 5 bases, with 13 bases left in between. This CDR3 has 14 residues. CDR3: CASSFWDKNETQYF. CDR3 sequence (DNA): TGTGCCAGCAGTTTCTGGGACAAGAACGAGACCCAGTACTTC.

This clonotype has a count of ten or more. The chain joins TRBV19 to TRBJ1-1; D perhaps matches TRBD1 (5 bases). The V end was cut by 4 bases, the J end by 1 base, with 16 bases between. Germline-derived CDR1 and CDR2 are LNHDA and SQIVND (reference sequence). The CDR3 is made up of 16 amino acids. The CDR3 is CASSRVAAGSNTEAFF. The CDR3 DNA reads TGTGCCAGTAGTAGGGTCGCGGCAGGGTCGAACACTGAAGCTTTCTTT.

This clonotype was observed many times. The genes are TRBV10-3 and TRBJ1-1; maybe TRBD1 (6 bases). Germline V lookup: CDR1 ENHRY, CDR2 SYGVKD. The CDR3 spans 15 residues. Trimming took off 0 bases at V and 4 bases at J, with 12 bases between the two ends. The CDR3 loop is CAISESKQGSTEAFF. CDR3 in DNA: TGTGCCATCAGTGAGTCGAAACAGGGAAGCACTGAAGCTTTCTTT.

This clonotype was recorded many times. The chain carries TRBV7-2 and TRBJ2-6, with D possibly matching TRBD2 (6 bases). The CDR3 length is 15 residues. Trimming pared 0 bases from V and 10 bases from J, leaving 13 bases between. CDR1 SGHTA and CDR2 FQGNSA come from the germline V gene. CDR3 protein: CASSLAPEGGNVLTF. CDR3 nucleotide sequence: TGTGCCAGCAGCTTAGCCCCGGAGGGCGGTAACGTCCTGACTTTC.

This clonotype has at least ten counts. The genes are TRBV20-1 and TRBJ2-5, with 8 bases that match TRBD1. CDR1 DFQATT and CDR2 SNEGSKA come from the germline V gene (reference sequence). J lost 10 bases, V lost 7 bases, and 14 bases had no gene match. This CDR3 contains 13 residues. The CDR3 region is CSVWGDRGVNQYF. DNA of the CDR3: TGCAGTGTTTGGGGAGACAGGGGCGTGAACCAGTACTTC.

Concerning this clonotype: This sequence may be a read error, since a much larger clone differs from it by one base. The chain carries TRBV10-3 and TRBJ1-2; no clear D. The CDR3 contains 13 residues. The germline CDR1 and CDR2 sequences are ENHRY and SYGVKD. The CDR3: CASSYTYTDGYTF. CDR3 bases: TGTGCCAGCAGTTACACGTACACGGATGGCTACACCTTC.

At least ten counts were recorded for this clonotype. The chain is built from TRBV5-8 and TRBJ1-6, with 12 bases fitting TRBD1. Germline-derived CDR1 and CDR2 are SGHTS and YDEGEE. Trimming at V came to 3 bases and at J to 7 bases, leaving 2 bases not matched to a gene. The CDR3 has 15 residues. The CDR3 nucleotides read TGTGCCAGCAGCTGGGGGACAGGGGGCAATTCACCCCTCCACTTT. This codes for CASSWGTGGNSPLHF.

This clonotype was detected ten times or more. The chain employs TRBV7-8 and TRBJ2-7; D possibly corresponds to TRBD2 (5 bases). The V and J ends lost 4 bases and 0 bases respectively, with 13 bases between them. Germline CDR1 SGHVS, CDR2 FQNEAQ. There are 15 residues in the CDR3. CDR3 loop: CASSYRQGSSYEQYF. As DNA, the CDR3 is TGTGCCAGCAGCTACCGGCAAGGGAGCTCCTACGAGCAGTACTTC.

This clonotype was observed a handful of times. The rearrangement uses TRBV7-9 and TRBJ2-2; D gene uncertain. The CDR3 length is 15 residues. The germline V and J ends were trimmed by 2 bases and 7 bases, with 14 bases remaining between them. Looked up from germline, CDR1 is SEHNR and CDR2 is FQNEAQ (reference sequence). DNA for the CDR3: TGTGCCAGCAGCTTACCTGTCAGAGAAGGCGGGGAGCTGTTTTTT. It encodes CASSLPVREGGELFF.

This clonotype was seen at least ten times. The chain joins TRBV19 to TRBJ1-4, with 8 bases identical to TRBD1. V lost 7 bases and J lost 11; bases outside the gene matches: 9. This CDR3 has 13 amino acids. Per the germline V gene, CDR1 is LNHDA and CDR2 is SQIVND (reference sequence). The CDR3 spells CASTTTGAGKLFF. The CDR3 DNA follows: TGTGCCAGTACCACGACAGGGGCTGGGAAACTGTTTTTT.

The chain is built from TRBV12-3 or TRBV12-4 and TRBJ1-5, with D perhaps TRBD1 (5 bases). Trimming left V 3 bases short and J 3 bases short, with 18 bases between. The CDR3 runs to 17 residues. The chain's CDR3 is CASSFIGGQGNNQPQHF. The DNA of the CDR3 is TGTGCCAGCAGTTTTATAGGCGGTCAGGGTAACAATCAGCCCCAGCATTTT.

The chain couples TRBV25-1 to TRBJ1-4, with TRBD1 as a possible D gene (5 bases). Germline V CDR1 and CDR2: MGHDK, SYGVNS. The CDR3 contains 15 residues. V was pared by 2 bases and J by 2 bases, with 9 bases between. CDR3 in amino acids: CASSERGGTNEKLFF. As DNA, the CDR3 is TGTGCCAGCAGTGAACGGGGGGGGACTAATGAAAAACTGTTTTTT.

With respect to this clonotype: An end of the junction does not agree with germline; a read error may underlie this. The chain carries TRBV10-3 and TRBJ2-7; D might be TRBD2 (5 bases). CDR1 and CDR2 from the germline V gene are ENHRY and SYGVKD. CDR3 length: 14 amino acids. The CDR3 region has the DNA TGTGCCAGCAGTTACTCGATTTCCGGGAACGAGCAGTACTTC. Translating gives CASSYSISGNEQYF.

The genes are TRBV7-2 and TRBJ2-5, with 8 bases identical to TRBD1. CDR1 and CDR2 (germline): SGHTA, FQGNSA. The CDR3 loop spans 13 amino acids. V shed 9 bases, J shed 6 bases, and the junction held 9 bases outside the gene matches. The chain's CDR3 is CASSDRGGQTQYF. The CDR3 DNA sequence: TGTGCCAGTAGTGACAGGGGTGGACAGACCCAGTACTTC.